The subject of this entry is one T cell receptor (beta chain). Its antigen is not known. This entry belongs to a study of cytomegalovirus exposure and HLA in healthy donors. Study results and limitations: Analyses of presence/absence relied on an assumption of roughly uniform sequencing depth across donors. In a later analysis, TCR beta V- and J-gene trimming was associated with a missense DCLRE1C variant. Per a prior analysis, the majority of TCR beta V segments were productive roughly 87% or roughly 30% of the time.

In the PCR, 60 Vbeta and 13 Jbeta primers were used. Clones were read by immunoSEQ multiplex PCR, and TCRdb kept only the in-frame ones, dropping some. This table has roughly 120,000 clones, approximately 68% appearing once. The clonotype comes from a man aged 25 to 40 in good health and CMV-seropositive. The sample taken for sequencing was PBMCs.

The CDR3 coding sequence is TGTGCCAGCACCCGGACAGGGGGCGCGATGACTGAAGCTTTCTTT. The encoded protein is CASTRTGGAMTEAFF. The V call is TRBV6-1, the J call TRBJ1-1; TRBD1 matches at 11 bases. Trimming removed 7 bases from V and 5 bases from J; junction bases left unmatched: 9. From germline, CDR1 is MNHNS and CDR2 SASEGT. This CDR3 is 15 amino acids long.